This TCR beta chain was observed in a study of immune evolution from preneoplasia to lung adenocarcinoma. Germline assignment: CDR1 MNHEY and CDR2 SMNVEV (reference sequence). This CDR3 has 14 amino acids. V was shortened by 5 bases and J by 5 bases, with 15 bases between the two germline ends. TCRdb keeps only in-frame clones here, not all; method: immunoSEQ multiplex PCR. The repertoire consists of roughly 3,800 clones, with about 85% occurring once and the leading ten covering roughly 8.9%. The clonotype originates from a person aged 70 to 80 with lung adenocarcinoma. The sequencing sample was made of FFPE adjacent normal lung tissue. The J gene is TRBJ1-1, the V gene TRBV27, with a possible D match to TRBD1 (6 bases). For the CDR3, the DNA is TGTGCCAGCAGTCACCACAGGGCTGGGACTGAAGCTTTCTTT. As protein: CASSHHRAGTEAFF.